The 4 T cell receptor beta chains given below trace back to one sample, sequenced in a study of healthy donors' naive CD4 and CD8 T cells. Starting from about 0.45 ug of total RNA, TCR libraries were made with linear amplification. TCRdb processed the reads anew with MiXCR; each CDR3 protein has one entry. This table has approximately 200,000 distinct CDR3 sequences, over 60% appearing once. Sequencing input: naive CD4+ and CD8+ T cells sorted from blood, pooled from several donors. The origin of the receptors is a pool of human donors in good health; the sample pools cells from several healthy donors.

The chain has TRBV20-1 and TRBJ2-3, with D perhaps matching TRBD2 (5 bases). This CDR3 has 14 residues. V was shortened by 4 bases and J by 4 bases, with 15 bases between the two germline ends. Germline CDR1 DFQATT, CDR2 SNEGSKA (reference sequence). CDR3 in DNA: TGCAGTGCTACTGAGAGGGCGACGGCAGATACGCAGTATTTT. Its translation is CSATERATADTQYF.

This sequence joins TRBV27 and TRBJ1-5; D gene uncertain. With 5 bases removed from V and 2 bases from J, the gap between germline ends came to 10 bases. This CDR3 has 14 amino acids. Germline V lookup: CDR1 MNHEY, CDR2 SMNVEV (reference sequence). The CDR3 sequence is CASSPHGGNQPQHF. Written as DNA, the CDR3 is TGTGCCAGCAGTCCCCATGGGGGCAATCAGCCCCAGCATTTT.

The genes are TRBV4-3 and TRBJ1-5; no clear D. Germline lookup yields CDR1 LGHNA and CDR2 YSLEER. The CDR3 is 15 amino acids. V was cut by 0 bases and J by 5 bases, with 11 bases left in between. DNA of the CDR3: TGCGCCAGCAGCCAAGATGGAGGCCCTGATCAGCCCCAGCATTTT. This codes for CASSQDGGPDQPQHF.

V is TRBV6-5 and J is TRBJ2-4; possibly TRBD1 for D (5 bases). Trimming cost V 4 bases and J 3 bases, with 10 bases left between them. This CDR3 comprises 14 residues. Germline assignment: CDR1 MNHEY and CDR2 SVGAGI. CDR3 in amino acids: CASSSGFDKNIQYF. CDR3 nucleotides: TGTGCCAGCAGTTCAGGGTTTGACAAAAACATTCAGTACTTC.